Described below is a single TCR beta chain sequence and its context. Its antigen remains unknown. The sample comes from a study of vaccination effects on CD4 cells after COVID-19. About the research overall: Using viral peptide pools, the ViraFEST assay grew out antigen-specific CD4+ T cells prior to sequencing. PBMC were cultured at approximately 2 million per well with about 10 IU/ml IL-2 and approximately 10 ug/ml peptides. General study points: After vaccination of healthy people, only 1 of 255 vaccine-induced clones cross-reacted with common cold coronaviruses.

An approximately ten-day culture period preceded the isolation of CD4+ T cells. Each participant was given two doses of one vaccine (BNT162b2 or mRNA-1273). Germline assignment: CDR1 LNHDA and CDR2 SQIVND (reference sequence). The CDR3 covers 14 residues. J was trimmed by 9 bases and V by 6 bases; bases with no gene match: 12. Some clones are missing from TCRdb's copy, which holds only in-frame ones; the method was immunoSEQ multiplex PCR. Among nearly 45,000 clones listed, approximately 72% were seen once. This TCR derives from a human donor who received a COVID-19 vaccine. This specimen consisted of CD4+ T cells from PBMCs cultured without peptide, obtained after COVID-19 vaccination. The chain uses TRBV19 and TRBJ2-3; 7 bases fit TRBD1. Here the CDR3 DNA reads TGTGCCAGTAGGCCGACAGGGTCCCCCGCGACGCAGTATTTT. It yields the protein CASRPTGSPATQYF.